Shown below are 4 T cell receptor beta chains from a single sample sequenced in a study of T cell changes during pregnancy in multiple sclerosis. Clones were read by immunoSEQ multiplex PCR, and TCRdb kept only the in-frame ones, dropping some. This sample has under 80,000 clones; approximately 90% occur once, and the top ten carry around 1.4%. The starting material was peripheral blood, obtained in the second trimester of pregnancy. These receptor sequences come from a female donor with multiple sclerosis, enrolled in a pregnancy study.

The V call is TRBV13, the J call TRBJ2-5; D is perhaps TRBD2 (6 bases). Germline V lookup: CDR1 PRHDT, CDR2 FYEKMQ (reference sequence). V lost 5 bases, J lost 2 bases, and 18 bases lay in between. This CDR3 is 16 amino acids long. This CDR3 reads CASSPPNGGIQETQYF. The CDR3 DNA reads as TGTGCCAGCAGCCCCCCGAATGGCGGGATTCAAGAGACCCAGTACTTC.

V gene TRBV27 combines with J gene TRBJ2-2, with 7 bases identical to TRBD1. Germline V gives CDR1 MNHEY, CDR2 SMNVEV (reference sequence). With V trimmed by 3 bases and J by 1 base, 14 bases remained unmatched. The CDR3 sequence is 19 residues long. This CDR3 is CASSLLSTDREGNTGELFF. DNA of the CDR3: TGTGCCAGCAGTTTGTTGAGCACCGACAGGGAAGGGAACACCGGGGAGCTGTTTTTT.

The count of this clone is one. The V gene is TRBV5-1, the J gene TRBJ1-5; 8 nucleotides align to TRBD1. The V segment lost 4 bases and the J segment 4 bases; nucleotides outside the gene matches: 7. The CDR3 runs to 15 residues. Germline loops: CDR1 SGHRS, CDR2 YFSETQ. The CDR3 sequence is CASSPLTGANQPQHF. The CDR3 coding sequence is TGCGCCAGCAGCCCATTGACAGGGGCTAATCAGCCCCAGCATTTT.

V gene TRBV6-5 combines with J gene TRBJ1-2; no firm D call. CDR3 length equals 12 residues. V dropped 9 bases and J dropped 0 bases, with 8 bases sitting between them. Germline loops: CDR1 MNHEY, CDR2 SVGAGI. For the CDR3, the DNA is TGTGCCAGTTCGGGTTCTAACTATGGCTACACCTTC. It specifies CASSGSNYGYTF.